A single sample gave rise to the 10 T cell receptor beta chains below, sequenced in a study of Ad26.COV2.S vaccination and SARS-CoV-2 variants. TCRdb keeps only in-frame clones here, not all; method: immunoSEQ multiplex PCR. The repertoire holds under 150,000 clones, with around 86% as singletons. Sequencing was performed on peripheral blood, taken after recovery from COVID-19. The receptors originated from a human donor who had recovered from COVID-19.

This clone appeared a single time. The genes are TRBV10-1 and TRBJ2-2; D not resolved. CDR1 WNHNN and CDR2 SYGVQD come from the germline V gene (reference sequence). Trimming cost V 5 bases and J 4 bases, with 8 bases left between them. This CDR3 region has 13 residues. This CDR3 reads CASSHPSTGELFF. The CDR3 DNA follows: TGCGCCAGCAGTCACCCCAGCACCGGGGAGCTGTTTTTT.

The CDR3 region has the DNA TGTGCCAGTAGTGGAGACAGGGTATGGTTTTTT. This translates into CASSGDRVWFF. The chain joins TRBV19 to TRBJ1-4; 7 bases agree with TRBD1. This CDR3 is built from 11 residues. The germline gives CDR1 LNHDA, CDR2 SQIVND (reference sequence). Losses at the gene ends were 5 bases for V and 16 bases for J; bases not matched to a gene: 7. Filled out from reference TRBV19 and TRBJ1-4, the complete variable domain reads DGGITQSPKYLFRKEGQNVTLSCEQNLNHDAMYWYRQDPGQGLRLIYYSQIVNDFQKGDIAEGYSVSREKKESFPLTVTSAQKNPTAFYLCASSGDRVWFFGSGTQLSVL.

V usage is TRBV6-5 and J usage is TRBJ2-1; the D is unclear. Looked up from germline, CDR1 is MNHEY and CDR2 is SVGAGI. The CDR3 length is 14 residues. The germline V and J ends were trimmed by 8 bases and 2 bases, with 13 bases remaining between them. The CDR3 nucleotides read TGTGCCAGCGGCCCCCTAGGGCCCTACAATGAGCAGTTCTTC. It codes for CASGPLGPYNEQFF.

The chain combines TRBV15 with TRBJ2-7; tentatively, D is TRBD2 (5 bases). Germline V gene lookup returns CDR1 LNHNV and CDR2 YYDKDF (reference sequence). The CDR3 contains 16 residues. The V end was cut by 0 bases, the J end by 1 base, with 13 bases between. CDR3 DNA: TGTGCCACCAGCAGAGACCTACGGGGTCAATCCTACGAGCAGTACTTC. This gives the protein CATSRDLRGQSYEQYF.

CDR3 loop: CASSTSGTVASTDTQYF. The CDR3 bases are TGTGCCAGTAGTACTTCCGGGACGGTGGCTAGCACAGATACGCAGTATTTT. The genes are TRBV19 and TRBJ2-3; the D gene could be TRBD1 or TRBD2 (5 bases each). This CDR3 is built from 17 residues. Germline CDR1 LNHDA, CDR2 SQIVND (reference sequence). Trimming took off 4 bases at V and 0 bases at J, with 17 bases between the two ends. Drawing the rest from reference TRBV19 and TRBJ2-3, the complete variable domain is DGGITQSPKYLFRKEGQNVTLSCEQNLNHDAMYWYRQDPGQGLRLIYYSQIVNDFQKGDIAEGYSVSREKKESFPLTVTSAQKNPTAFYLCASSTSGTVASTDTQYFGPGTRLTVL.

The rearrangement joins TRBV27 to TRBJ1-4; D is undetermined. The CDR3 loop spans 15 amino acids. V was shortened by 0 bases and J by 4 bases, with 9 bases between the two germline ends. Germline V lookup: CDR1 MNHEY, CDR2 SMNVEV (reference sequence). CDR3 in DNA: TGTGCCAGCAGTTTATCGGTGAACAGTAATGAAAAACTGTTTTTT. Its translation: CASSLSVNSNEKLFF.

The J gene is TRBJ2-3, the V gene TRBV29-1; D is unclear. The CDR3 has 12 residues. Germline lookup yields CDR1 SQVTM and CDR2 ANQGSEA. Trimming pared 7 bases from V and 0 bases from J, leaving 8 bases between. CDR3 in amino acids: CSASDSTDTQYF. The CDR3 DNA sequence: TGCAGCGCATCAGACAGCACAGATACGCAGTATTTT.

The CDR3 protein is CASSPDPVSSYNSPLHF. CDR3 in DNA: TGTGCCAGCAGCCCAGACCCGGTTAGCTCCTATAATTCACCCCTCCACTTT. The gene calls are TRBV13 and TRBJ1-6, with no clear D. Germline assignment: CDR1 PRHDT and CDR2 FYEKMQ (reference sequence). V was pared by 5 bases and J by 0 bases, with 14 bases between. CDR3 length: 17 residues.

The chain has TRBV28 and TRBJ1-6; 8 nucleotides align to TRBD1. Germline CDR1 reads MDHEN; CDR2 reads SYDVKM. The CDR3 length is 15 residues. Trimming at V came to 6 bases and at J to 4 bases, leaving 5 bases not matched to a gene. The CDR3 sequence is CASRTGGLYNSPLHF. The CDR3 DNA follows: TGTGCCAGCAGAACAGGGGGTTTATATAATTCACCCCTCCACTTT.

This clone was picked up one time. This chain links TRBV11-2 with TRBJ2-7, with D possibly matching TRBD2 (5 bases). The CDR3 covers 15 residues. The V gene's germline CDR1 is SGHAT and CDR2 FQNNGV. The V end was cut by 5 bases, the J end by 0 bases, with 14 bases between. In DNA form, the CDR3 reads TGTGCCAGCAGCCTTGGAGGCTGGAGCTCCTACGAGCAGTACTTC. Translated, it gives CASSLGGWSSYEQYF.